A selection of T cell receptor beta chains follows, all from one sample in a study of vaccination and CD4 T cells after COVID-19. TCRdb re-called the PCR reads with MiXCR, one entry per CDR3 protein. The table has about 16,000 distinct CDR3 sequences, roughly half seen once; the top ten hold approximately 16%. The antigens these receptors bind are not known. Sequenced here: CD4+ T cells from blood, cultured in vitro, sampled about 7 months after SARS-CoV-2 vaccination. These receptor sequences come from a human donor who had recovered from COVID-19. The CDR3 runs from the conserved cysteine through the conserved F or W. Each record gives: clone size, J gene, V gene, D gene, CDR3 protein, CDR3 DNA. A D gene is named only where the DNA matches it firmly. Not every row has a clone size; where given, it reads once, few, many or a size class.

>NA|TRBJ1-5|TRBV5-4|NA
CASSLWGSGQPQHF
TGTGCCAGCAGCTTGTGGGGGAGCGGTCAGCCCCAGCATTTT
>NA|TRBJ1-2|TRBV20-1|NA
CSARGASSQNYGYTF
TGCAGTGCTAGAGGTGCCAGTAGCCAAAACTATGGCTACACCTTC
>NA|TRBJ2-2|TRBV6-5|NA
CASSYGQDGAGELFF
TGTGCCAGCAGTTACGGGCAGGATGGGGCCGGGGAGCTGTTTTTT
>few|TRBJ1-1|TRBV7-3|NA
CASSLSGMRDEAFF
TGTGCCAGCAGCTTAAGCGGTATGCGGGACGAAGCTTTCTTT
>NA|TRBJ2-3|TRBV7-2|TRBD2
CASSSAGASGVSDTQYF
TGTGCCAGCAGCTCAGCGGGGGCTAGCGGGGTATCAGATACGCAGTATTTT
>NA|TRBJ2-5|TRBV5-6|TRBD2
CASSRVAGVLETQYF
TGTGCCAGCAGCCGTGTGGCGGGAGTCCTCGAGACCCAGTACTTC
>NA|TRBJ2-1|TRBV20-1|TRBD2
CSAQTSGPYNEQFF
TGCAGTGCCCAAACTAGCGGCCCCTACAATGAGCAGTTCTTC
>medium-sized|TRBJ2-5|TRBV7-2|NA
CASSLFSGDRGTQYF
TGTGCCAGCAGCTTATTCTCCGGGGACCGGGGGACCCAGTACTTC
>NA|TRBJ2-7|TRBV7-2|NA
CASSLEYNEQYF
TGTGCCAGCAGCTTAGAGTATAACGAGCAGTACTTC
>NA|TRBJ1-6|TRBV6-5|NA
CASSYGGDHSPLHF
TGTGCCAGCAGTTACGGAGGGGATCACTCACCCCTCCACTTT
>NA|TRBJ2-1|TRBV11-3|NA
CASSQDGGRGNEQFF
TGTGCCAGCAGCCAGGATGGAGGGCGAGGCAATGAGCAGTTCTTC
>few|TRBJ2-3|TRBV20-1|NA
CSARAGVARDTQYF
TGCAGTGCTAGAGCGGGGGTCGCAAGGGATACGCAGTATTTT
>NA|TRBJ2-2|TRBV20-1|NA
CSAVGASGNTGELFF
TGCAGTGCTGTGGGGGCTAGCGGCAACACCGGGGAGCTGTTTTTT
>NA|TRBJ2-5|TRBV15|TRBD1
CATRSGQHRETQYF
TGTGCCACCAGATCGGGACAGCATAGGGAGACCCAGTACTTC
>NA|TRBJ2-1|TRBV7-6|NA
CASSSGRYLGQFF
TGTGCCAGCAGCTCCGGCCGGTACCTGGGGCAGTTCTTC
>NA|TRBJ2-5|TRBV20-1|TRBD2
CSAERGDPYQETQYF
TGCAGTGCCGAGCGGGGGGATCCTTACCAAGAGACCCAGTACTTC
>NA|TRBJ2-5|TRBV7-2|NA
CASSLEQEETQYF
TGTGCCAGCAGCTTAGAGCAGGAAGAGACCCAGTACTTC
>NA|TRBJ2-5|TRBV5-3|NA
CARSLVGVTQETQYF
TGTGCCAGAAGCTTGGTAGGGGTGACCCAAGAGACCCAGTACTTC
>few|TRBJ2-3|TRBV20-1|TRBD2
CSAVLAGSWIGSGTDTQYF
TGCAGTGCGGTACTAGCGGGGAGTTGGATTGGTTCGGGCACAGATACGCAGTATTTT
>NA|TRBJ1-5|TRBV20-1|NA
CSARFSNQPQHF
TGCAGTGCTAGGTTCAGCAATCAGCCCCAGCATTTT
>NA|TRBJ2-7|TRBV7-6|NA
CASSLAVFGGASSYEQYF
TGTGCCAGCAGCTTAGCGGTGTTCGGCGGGGCGAGCTCCTACGAGCAGTACTTC
>NA|TRBJ2-3|TRBV19|NA
CASGGGGPDTQYF
TGTGCCAGTGGCGGTGGGGGTCCAGATACGCAGTATTTT
>NA|TRBJ2-3|TRBV28|NA
CASRRLGSSVTDTQYF
TGTGCCAGCAGACGTTTGGGGTCATCCGTGACAGATACGCAGTATTTT
>NA|TRBJ2-3|TRBV19|NA
CASQGEDTQYF
TGTGCCAGTCAGGGCGAAGATACGCAGTATTTT
>NA|TRBJ1-2|TRBV25-1|NA
CASSDQTLGYYGYTF
TGTGCCAGCAGTGATCAAACTTTAGGATACTATGGCTACACCTTC
>NA|TRBJ2-2|TRBV15|TRBD1
CATSAGTEYTGELFF
TGTGCCACCAGCGCCGGGACAGAATACACCGGGGAGCTGTTTTTT
>NA|TRBJ2-7|TRBV20-1|NA
CSARGRSSSYEQYF
TGCAGTGCTAGAGGGAGATCTAGCTCCTACGAGCAGTACTTC
>NA|TRBJ1-1|TRBV6-5|NA
CASSYRITEAFF
TGTGCCAGCAGTTACCGCATCACTGAAGCTTTCTTT
>NA|TRBJ2-5|TRBV7-2|TRBD2
CASSLYASGYGTQYF
TGTGCCAGCAGCTTATACGCTAGCGGATATGGGACCCAGTACTTC
>NA|TRBJ1-2|TRBV20-1|NA
CSAFGASNYGYTF
TGCAGTGCTTTCGGGGCTTCAAACTATGGCTACACCTTC
>once|TRBJ1-2|TRBV27|TRBD1
CASSLGGQPYGYTF
TGTGCCAGCAGTTTGGGGGGACAGCCCTATGGCTACACCTTC
>NA|TRBJ2-1|TRBV7-9|NA
CASSPILPGPYNEQFF
TGTGCCAGCAGTCCAATCCTCCCGGGTCCCTACAATGAGCAGTTCTTC
>NA|TRBJ2-3|TRBV28|NA
CASYDTDTQYF
TGTGCCAGCTATGACACAGATACGCAGTATTTT
>few|TRBJ2-7|TRBV27|TRBD1
CASSFFQPQGAGEQYF
TGTGCCAGCTCATTTTTCCAACCTCAGGGGGCGGGGGAGCAGTACTTC
>NA|TRBJ1-6|TRBV7-2|NA
CASSLAHNRDSGSPLHF
TGTGCCAGCAGCTTAGCGCATAACAGGGACTCTGGTTCACCCCTCCACTTT
>NA|TRBJ1-1|TRBV27|TRBD1
CASGSTGVITEAFF
TGTGCCAGCGGATCGACAGGGGTCATAACTGAAGCTTTCTTT
>few|TRBJ1-6|TRBV19|TRBD1
CASSTGTGYSLHF
TGTGCCAGTAGTACCGGGACAGGGTATTCCCTCCACTTT
>NA|TRBJ2-3|TRBV20-1|NA
CSADGPSDTQYF
TGCAGTGCTGACGGGCCGTCCGATACGCAGTATTTT
>once|TRBJ1-2|TRBV7-9|NA
CASSQGQNYGYTF
TGTGCCAGCAGCCAAGGACAGAACTATGGCTACACCTTC
>NA|TRBJ2-3|TRBV20-1|TRBD1
CSARWGTEELYF
TGCAGTGCTAGATGGGGGACAGAAGAGCTGTATTTT
>NA|TRBJ1-5|TRBV20-1|TRBD1
CSATGTGGFSNQPQHF
TGCAGTGCGACCGGGACAGGGGGTTTTAGCAATCAGCCCCAGCATTTT
>once|TRBJ1-1|TRBV28|NA
CASSSYQGKAFF
TGTGCCAGCAGTTCCTATCAGGGGAAGGCTTTCTTT
>few|TRBJ1-5|TRBV6-2/TRBV6-3|TRBD1
CASKDRVDQPQHF
TGTGCCAGCAAGGACAGGGTGGATCAGCCCCAGCATTTT
>NA|TRBJ1-5|TRBV19|NA
CASSTQGLSNQPQHF
TGTGCCAGTAGTACGCAGGGTCTTAGCAATCAGCCCCAGCATTTT
>NA|TRBJ2-3|TRBV20-1|TRBD2
CSAQLGLAGGRGDTDTQYF
TGCAGTGCCCAACTCGGGCTAGCGGGGGGGCGAGGGGACACAGATACGCAGTATTTT
>NA|TRBJ1-6|TRBV7-2|NA
CASSRWGSPLHF
TGTGCCAGCAGCCGATGGGGTTCACCCCTCCACTTT
>NA|TRBJ1-2|TRBV11-2|NA
CASSLEVASYGYTF
TGTGCCAGCAGCCTCGAAGTGGCCTCCTATGGCTACACCTTC
>NA|TRBJ1-5|TRBV5-1|TRBD1
CASSLAEDRVRQPQHF
TGCGCCAGCAGCTTGGCCGAAGACAGGGTCAGGCAGCCCCAGCATTTT
>few|TRBJ2-5|TRBV27|NA
CASSLFGTETQYF
TGTGCCAGCAGTTTGTTCGGCACGGAGACCCAGTACTTC
>medium-sized|TRBJ2-1|TRBV7-3|NA
CASSPGVGGTEQFF
TGTGCCAGCAGCCCGGGGGTAGGGGGCACTGAGCAGTTCTTC
>NA|TRBJ1-6|TRBV20-1|NA
CSAKKSGLSYNSPLHF
TGCAGTGCTAAAAAATCCGGGCTTTCCTATAATTCACCCCTCCACTTT
>NA|TRBJ2-3|TRBV7-2|TRBD2
CASSLLAGGPDTQYF
TGTGCCAGCAGCTTGCTAGCGGGGGGGCCAGATACGCAGTATTTT
>few|TRBJ2-1|TRBV10-3|NA
CASRADLSSYNEQFF
TGTGCCTCCAGAGCGGACCTTAGCTCCTACAATGAGCAGTTCTTC
>NA|TRBJ2-5|TRBV7-2|NA
CASSLVGGLIQETQYF
TGTGCCAGCAGCTTAGTTGGGGGCCTAATTCAAGAGACCCAGTACTTC
>NA|TRBJ2-2|TRBV5-5|NA
CASSLREWTGELFF
TGTGCCAGCAGCTTAAGGGAGTGGACCGGGGAGCTGTTTTTT